The next 20 T cell receptor beta chains were all read from a single sample in a study of CD8 T cells in ankylosing spondylitis. TCRdb analysed the 5' RACE reads with MiXCR anew, one entry per CDR3 protein. The sample contains about 190,000 distinct CDR3 sequences, roughly 13% of which appear only once. Sequenced material: blood, either unsorted or a sorted T cell fraction (not recorded which). These receptors were taken from a female donor with ankylosing spondylitis or in good health (not recorded which).

This clonotype has more than one count but fewer than ten. The V call is TRBV6-1, the J call TRBJ2-7; a possible D gene is TRBD1 (5 bases). The V end lost 7 bases, the J end lost 6 bases, and 25 bases lay between the germline ends. CDR1 and CDR2 (germline): MNHNS, SASEGT. CDR3 length: 16 amino acids. The CDR3 coding sequence is TGTGCCAGCAACACCCTCCTCATGGCCATAAGGGGCGAGCAGTACTTC. Amino acids: CASNTLLMAIRGEQYF.

The rearrangement joins TRBV18 to TRBJ2-5, with D unclear. CDR1 and CDR2 from the germline V gene are KGHSH and LQKENI. The V gene lost 3 bases and the J gene lost 2 bases, with 13 bases spanning the gap. This CDR3 is built from 15 residues. DNA for the CDR3: TGTGCCAGCTCACCCACCGTTAGCAGACAAGAGACCCAGTACTTC. Translation gives CASSPTVSRQETQYF.

The rearrangement joins TRBV10-3 to TRBJ2-1; the D gene is possibly TRBD2 (6 bases). The CDR3 has 13 amino acids. V lost 11 bases, J lost 5 bases, and 16 bases lay in between. CDR1 ENHRY and CDR2 SYGVKD come from the germline V gene. The CDR3 coding sequence is TGTGCCTCCCACGGGGGACTCCACAATGAGCAGTTCTTC. It encodes CASHGGLHNEQFF.

This clonotype was detected many times. The V call is TRBV4-2, the J call TRBJ2-3, with TRBD2 matching over 7 bases. The J segment lost 2 bases and the V segment lost 1 base, leaving 9 bases of the junction unmatched. The CDR3 is 17 amino acids. CDR1 LGHNA and CDR2 YNFKEQ come from the germline V gene. In DNA, the CDR3 is TGTGCCAGCAGCCAAGTTGGTATACTAGCGCACACAGATACGCAGTATTTT. Amino acids: CASSQVGILAHTDTQYF.

This clonotype was seen repeatedly, ten times or more. The V and J genes are TRBV6-2 or TRBV6-3 and TRBJ2-7; a weak D match, TRBD2 (5 bases). The CDR3 has 14 amino acids. CDR1 is MNHEY and CDR2 is SVGEGT in the germline V gene. The V end lost 6 bases, the J end lost 7 bases, and 19 bases lay between the germline ends. The CDR3 DNA follows: TGTGCCAGCAGGAATCCGGGATTCCAGAAGGAGCAGTACTTC. It is translated as CASRNPGFQKEQYF.

This clonotype has more than one count but fewer than ten. The chain joins TRBV11-1 to TRBJ2-5; TRBD2 matches at 16 bases. Germline V lookup: CDR1 SGHAT, CDR2 FQDESV (reference sequence). V was pared by 5 bases and J by 3 bases, with 9 bases of the junction left unmatched. The CDR3 contains 18 residues. The CDR3 sequence: CASSPTRGTSGREETQYF. CDR3 DNA sequence: TGTGCCAGCAGCCCAACCCGCGGGACTAGCGGGAGGGAAGAGACCCAGTACTTC.

This clonotype was counted between two and nine times. The gene calls are TRBV12-3 or TRBV12-4 and TRBJ2-7; weak D call: TRBD1 (5 bases). Trimming stripped 2 bases from V and 4 bases from J, with 12 bases between. This CDR3 has 14 residues. Written as DNA, the CDR3 is TGTGCCAGCAGTTTAACCGGGCAGGGATACGAGCAGTACTTC. It encodes CASSLTGQGYEQYF.

This clonotype was seen a handful of times. The J gene is TRBJ2-1, the V gene TRBV12-3 or TRBV12-4; TRBD2 matches at 9 bases. V was clipped by 0 bases and J by 8 bases; unmatched bases: 5. The CDR3 totals 15 residues. CDR3: CASSLATSGRDEQFF. The CDR3 DNA reads TGTGCCAGCAGTTTAGCGACTAGCGGTCGGGATGAGCAGTTCTTC.

This clonotype was recorded at least ten times. V gene TRBV5-1 combines with J gene TRBJ2-3; 7 nucleotides agree with TRBD2. Germline V lookup: CDR1 SGHRS, CDR2 YFSETQ. The V segment lost 0 bases and the J segment 4 bases; nucleotides outside the gene matches: 8. This CDR3 comprises 16 residues. The CDR3 sequence: CASSLVEGGVPDTQYF. Written as DNA, the CDR3 is TGCGCCAGCAGCTTGGTAGAGGGAGGGGTCCCAGATACGCAGTATTTT.

This clonotype was seen many times. The chain links TRBV29-1 to TRBJ1-2; D is perhaps TRBD1 (5 bases). The CDR3 consists of 14 residues. CDR1 is SQVTM and CDR2 is ANQGSEA in the germline V gene. V lost 8 bases to trimming and J lost 2 bases, with 18 bases between them. CDR3: CSFAGDSINYGYTF. CDR3 nucleotides: TGCAGCTTTGCGGGAGACAGTATAAACTATGGCTACACCTTC.

This clonotype has at least ten counts. The rearrangement links TRBV5-5 to TRBJ2-1, with TRBD2 matching over 15 bases. The CDR3 covers 18 residues. Trimming at V came to 1 base and at J to 7 bases, leaving 9 bases not matched to a gene. Germline CDR1 SGHKS, CDR2 YYEKEE (reference sequence). The CDR3 protein is CASSLTGLAGGTYNEQFF. CDR3 DNA sequence: TGTGCCAGCAGCTTGACCGGACTAGCGGGAGGGACTTATAATGAGCAGTTCTTC.

The chain recombines TRBV18 with TRBJ2-3; D is uncertain. Germline CDR1 KGHSH, CDR2 LQKENI. This CDR3 has 16 residues. Trimming shortened V by 2 bases and J by 1 base, and 13 bases separated the two germline ends. As DNA, the CDR3 is TGTGCCAGCTCACCATACTCCCAAGTCGGCACAGATACGCAGTATTTT. Amino acid sequence: CASSPYSQVGTDTQYF.

V and J are TRBV6-2 or TRBV6-3 and TRBJ2-7; no clear D gene. Germline V gene lookup returns CDR1 MNHEY and CDR2 SVGEGT. This CDR3 has 12 amino acids. Trimming shortened V by 7 bases and J by 7 bases, and 14 bases separated the two germline ends. CDR3 DNA sequence: TGTGCCAGCAAGAACTGGGGTGGGGAGCAGTACTTC. Residues: CASKNWGGEQYF.

This clonotype was counted many times. The V gene is TRBV6-1, the J gene TRBJ2-4; D may be TRBD1 (6 bases). Germline V lookup: CDR1 MNHNS, CDR2 SASEGT. V lost 6 bases and J 0 bases, leaving 24 bases between the germline ends. The CDR3 is 19 residues long. The CDR3, as DNA: TGTGCCAGCAGCGTATCACAGGGTGGGGAGAAGATAGCCAAAAACATTCAGTACTTC. This sequence encodes CASSVSQGGEKIAKNIQYF.

J is TRBJ2-1 and V is TRBV7-3; TRBD2 aligns across 14 bases. Germline V gene data show CDR1 as SGHTA and CDR2 as FQGTGA. The V segment lost 2 bases and the J segment 5 bases; nucleotides outside the gene matches: 11. This CDR3 has 19 amino acids. This chain's CDR3 is CASSLLSGLAGEFHNEQFF. The CDR3, as DNA: TGTGCCAGCAGCTTATTGTCGGGACTAGCGGGAGAGTTCCACAATGAGCAGTTCTTC.

The gene calls are TRBV20-1 and TRBJ2-3; possibly TRBD2 for D (5 bases). CDR1 is DFQATT and CDR2 is SNEGSKA in the germline V gene (reference sequence). The V end lost 0 bases, the J end lost 2 bases, and 12 bases lay between the germline ends. The CDR3 extends over 15 amino acids. CDR3 coding DNA: TGCAGTGCTAGAGAACTAGTCGTGATCACAGATACGCAGTATTTT. This gives the protein CSARELVVITDTQYF.

The chain recombines TRBV19 with TRBJ2-5; D is ambiguous. Germline values: CDR1 LNHDA, CDR2 SQIVND (reference sequence). The germline V and J ends were trimmed by 9 bases and 5 bases, with 10 bases remaining between them. The CDR3 sequence is 11 residues long. The CDR3 coding sequence is TGTGCCAGCACAGTGGGCGAGACCCAGTACTTC. Translated: CASTVGETQYF. Full variable domain (remainder filled in from reference TRBV19 and TRBJ2-5): DGGITQSPKYLFRKEGQNVTLSCEQNLNHDAMYWYRQDPGQGLRLIYYSQIVNDFQKGDIAEGYSVSREKKESFPLTVTSAQKNPTAFYLCASTVGETQYFGPGTRLLVL.

This chain links TRBV28 with TRBJ2-5; D ambiguous. Trimming pared 3 bases from V and 1 base from J, leaving 9 bases between. Germline V gene sequence: CDR1 MDHEN, CDR2 SYDVKM. The CDR3 is 14 amino acids. CDR3: CASSLLPFQETQYF. DNA of the CDR3: TGTGCCAGCAGTTTGTTACCGTTCCAAGAGACCCAGTACTTC. The variable domain in full, completed from reference TRBV28 and TRBJ2-5, reads DVKVTQSSRYLVKRTGEKVFLECVQDMDHENMFWYRQDPGLGLRLIYFSYDVKMKEKGDIPEGYSVSREKKERFSLILESASTNQTSMYLCASSLLPFQETQYFGPGTRLLVL.

Comment on this clonotype: Given a much more abundant clone one base away, this may be a read error. This chain uses TRBV12-3 or TRBV12-4 with TRBJ1-5, with unresolved D. This CDR3 has 14 amino acids. V was cut by 5 bases and J by 9 bases, with 17 bases left in between. CDR3 protein: CASSAADLGLPQHF. CDR3 bases: TGTGCCAGCAGTGCCGCCGATCTAGGACTGCCCCAGCATTTT.

The V gene is TRBV5-1, the J gene TRBJ2-1; the D call may be TRBD1 or TRBD2 (5 bases each). This CDR3 is built from 15 residues. V shed 2 bases and J shed 7 bases, with 16 bases lying between them. Germline-derived CDR1 and CDR2 are SGHRS and YFSETQ. CDR3 DNA: TGCGCCAGCAGCTTCTTGAGGGGAGCCCAGAATGAGCAGTTCTTC. Translated, it gives CASSFLRGAQNEQFF. The whole variable domain, filled in from reference TRBV5-1 and TRBJ2-1, reads KAGVTQTPRYLIKTRGQQVTLSCSPISGHRSVSWYQQTPGQGLQFLFEYFSETQRNKGNFPGRFSGRQFSNSRSEMNVSTLELGDSALYLCASSFLRGAQNEQFFGPGTRLTVL.